This T cell receptor beta chain was documented in a study of identical twins. Overall study results and limits: Researchers reported excess low generation probability among twin-shared out-of-frame alpha sequences. Weaker excess twin sharing was observed in beta out-of-frame sequences. Invariant cells of the MAIT and iNKT types might have partly distorted the zero-insertion analyses.

MiXCR, run by TCRdb on the 5' RACE reads, gives a single entry per CDR3 protein. Of hundreds of thousands of distinct CDR3 sequences listed, approximately 20% are singletons. Only a few counts were recorded for this clonotype. Its specificity is unknown. Separately, the same data were catalogued under a study of yellow fever vaccine responses in identical twins.

Source material: CD4+ T cells sorted from blood. The origin of this receptor is a woman aged 18 to 35 in good health.

The CDR3 bases are TGTGCCAGCAGTTTGTTAGGTGTATCCTACAATGAGCAGTTCTTC. Translating it yields CASSLLGVSYNEQFF. The J gene is TRBJ2-1, the V gene TRBV12-3 or TRBV12-4; D remains ambiguous. V lost 3 bases and J lost 1, with 10 bases in between. This CDR3 region has 15 residues.